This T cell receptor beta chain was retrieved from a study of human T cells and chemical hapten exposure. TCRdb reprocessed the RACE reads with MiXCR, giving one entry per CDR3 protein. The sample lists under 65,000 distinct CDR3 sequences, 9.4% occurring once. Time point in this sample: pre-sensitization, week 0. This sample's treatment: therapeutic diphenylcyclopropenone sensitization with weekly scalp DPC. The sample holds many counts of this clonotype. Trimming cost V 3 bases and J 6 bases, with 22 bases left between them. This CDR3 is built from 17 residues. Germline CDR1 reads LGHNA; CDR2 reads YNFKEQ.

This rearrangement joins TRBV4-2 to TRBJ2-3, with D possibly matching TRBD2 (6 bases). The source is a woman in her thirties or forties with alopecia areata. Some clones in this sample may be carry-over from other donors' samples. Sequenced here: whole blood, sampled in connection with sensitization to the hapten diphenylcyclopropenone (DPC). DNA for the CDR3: TGTGCCAGCAGCCAGGGATTGCAAGCGGGCCTCGGGGATACGCAGTATTTT. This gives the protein CASSQGLQAGLGDTQYF.